A selection of T cell receptor beta chains follows, all from one sample in a study of control samples from healthy donors and cancer patients. Assay used: immunoSEQ multiplex PCR; TCRdb lists only in-frame clones, some missing. The top ten clones hold over 1.5% of a sample with just under 80,000 clones, about 90% of them seen once. The sample was PBMCs. All receptors come from a woman in her sixties or seventies with head and neck cancer. Each CDR3 is given with its conserved first and last residue. A D gene is named only where the DNA matches it firmly. Part of the rows lack a size; the others show once, few, many or a class for expanded clones.

>TRBV5-8|few|TRBJ2-1|NA
TGTGCCAGCAGCTTCCTGGGGTACGCATCCGAGGATGAGCAGTTCTTC
CASSFLGYASEDEQFF
>TRBV18|NA|TRBJ2-2|NA
TGTGCCAGCTCTTCGAACACCGGGGAGCTGTTTTTT
CASSSNTGELFF
>TRBV6-5|NA|TRBJ2-7|TRBD1
TGTGCCAGCAGTCTAGGGACAGACCAAACCTACGAGCAGTACTTC
CASSLGTDQTYEQYF
>TRBV5-1|NA|TRBJ2-1|NA
TGCGCCAGCAGCACGTCGCTTAACAATGAGCAGTTCTTC
CASSTSLNNEQFF
>TRBV4-1|once|TRBJ2-1|NA
TGCGCCAGCAGCCTGATTCCTAATGACAATGAGCAGTTCTTC
CASSLIPNDNEQFF
>TRBV3-1/TRBV3-2|NA|TRBJ2-7|NA
TGTGCCAGCAGCCAAGATCGTTCAGGGTACGAGCAGTACTTC
CASSQDRSGYEQYF
>TRBV25-1|NA|TRBJ2-7|NA
TGTGCCAGCAGTGTGGCCGGGACATACTACGAGCAGTACTTC
CASSVAGTYYEQYF
>TRBV18|NA|TRBJ1-4|NA
TGTGCCAGCTCGCCTTCAGGGAGAGGGAAGGAAAAACTGTTTTTT
CASSPSGRGKEKLFF
>TRBV7-9|NA|TRBJ2-1|NA
TGTGCCAGCAGCCCCCAAACTACAGGGATTGGCAATGAGCAGTTCTTC
CASSPQTTGIGNEQFF
>TRBV6-5|NA|TRBJ2-7|TRBD2
TGTGCCAGCAGTCTGGGACTAGCCTACGAGCAGTACTTC
CASSLGLAYEQYF
>TRBV4-3|NA|TRBJ2-1|NA
TGCGCCAGCAGCCAAGATCCTAGCTATTGGAATGAGCAGTTCTTC
CASSQDPSYWNEQFF
>TRBV3-1/TRBV3-2|NA|TRBJ2-7|NA
TGTGCCAGCAGCCAAGATCCAGGAAAGGGCTACGAGCAGTACTTC
CASSQDPGKGYEQYF
>TRBV7-8|few|TRBJ1-5|NA
TGTGCCAGCAGCTTAGGGGAGATACAGCCCCAGCATTTT
CASSLGEIQPQHF
>TRBV6-5|NA|TRBJ1-2|NA
TGTGCCAGCAGTTACCGGGGTCCTATCGACTATGGCTACACCTTC
CASSYRGPIDYGYTF
>TRBV18|NA|TRBJ2-5|NA
TGTGCCAGCTCACCGTACGGTAGCGGACAGCGGGAGACCCAGTACTTC
CASSPYGSGQRETQYF
>TRBV29-1|NA|TRBJ2-7|NA
TGCAGCGTTGATTCCGAAGGAGGGAGCGGCGAGCAGTACTTC
CSVDSEGGSGEQYF
>TRBV5-8|NA|TRBJ1-2|NA
TGTGCCAGCAGCTTTTTAAACTATGGCTACACCTTC
CASSFLNYGYTF
>TRBV10-1|once|TRBJ1-1|NA
TGCGCCAGCAGTGGTCGGTACAGGGCCTCTGAAGCTTTCTTT
CASSGRYRASEAFF
>TRBV11-3|NA|TRBJ1-2|NA
TGTGCCAGCAGCACAGGGCCCTATGGCTACACCTTC
CASSTGPYGYTF
>TRBV7-9|NA|TRBJ2-1|TRBD1
TGTGCCAGCAGTCATGTGGCGAGGGGGCGGGTTGATGAGCAGTTCTTC
CASSHVARGRVDEQFF
>TRBV18|NA|TRBJ2-5|NA
TGTGCCAGCTCACCCCCGGGACTTCAAGAGACCCAGTACTTC
CASSPPGLQETQYF
>TRBV9|NA|TRBJ1-1|TRBD1
TGTGCCAGCAGCGTAGACCCCCTCCCGGGACAGGGGGATACTGAAGCTTTCTTT
CASSVDPLPGQGDTEAFF